This is a list of T cell receptor beta chains from one sample in a study of cytomegalovirus exposure and HLA in healthy donors. Clones were read by immunoSEQ multiplex PCR, and TCRdb kept only the in-frame ones, dropping some. The sample lists 100,000 to 150,000 clones, 8.9% occurring once. Sequencing was carried out using PBMCs. These receptors were taken from a woman in her thirties or forties in good health and CMV-seropositive. Both conserved end residues are part of each CDR3. A D gene is named only where the DNA matches it firmly. The size of a clone is reported for some rows only, either as once, few or many, or as a class for expanded clones.

D gene: -; J gene: TRBJ1-6; V gene: TRBV12-2; clone size: once; CDR3 protein: CASRFGQDNSPLHF; CDR3 DNA: TGTGCAAGTCGCTTTGGACAGGATAATTCACCCCTCCACTTT
D gene: -; J gene: TRBJ1-5; V gene: TRBV6-1; clone size: -; CDR3 protein: CASSERVQGQPQHF; CDR3 DNA: TGTGCCAGCAGTGAACGGGTGCAGGGACAGCCCCAGCATTTT
D gene: -; J gene: TRBJ2-7; V gene: TRBV5-5; clone size: -; CDR3 protein: CASSLAGPGEQYF; CDR3 DNA: TGTGCCAGCAGCTTAGCCGGTCCTGGCGAGCAGTACTTC
D gene: -; J gene: TRBJ1-1; V gene: TRBV20-1; clone size: -; CDR3 protein: CSARGQIEAFF; CDR3 DNA: TGCAGTGCTAGAGGGCAAATTGAAGCTTTCTTT
D gene: TRBD1; J gene: TRBJ2-2; V gene: TRBV2; clone size: -; CDR3 protein: CASRLKGTGSTGELFF; CDR3 DNA: TGTGCCAGCAGATTAAAAGGGACAGGGTCTACCGGGGAGCTGTTTTTT
D gene: TRBD1; J gene: TRBJ2-3; V gene: TRBV18; clone size: -; CDR3 protein: CASSPTGTSTDTQYF; CDR3 DNA: TGTGCCAGCTCACCGACAGGGACGAGCACAGATACGCAGTATTTT
D gene: TRBD1; J gene: TRBJ1-4; V gene: TRBV5-1; clone size: -; CDR3 protein: CASSELGGTGSEKLFF; CDR3 DNA: TGCGCCAGCAGCGAACTAGGCGGGACAGGGTCTGAAAAACTGTTTTTT
D gene: TRBD1; J gene: TRBJ1-2; V gene: TRBV6-1; clone size: -; CDR3 protein: CASTEGARGYTF; CDR3 DNA: TGTGCCAGCACTGAGGGGGCGCGTGGCTACACCTTC
D gene: TRBD1; J gene: TRBJ2-7; V gene: TRBV5-1; clone size: few; CDR3 protein: CASRQGSGQGMGEQYF; CDR3 DNA: TGCGCCAGCAGGCAGGGTTCGGGACAGGGGATGGGCGAGCAGTACTTC
D gene: TRBD2; J gene: TRBJ2-1; V gene: TRBV6-1; clone size: few; CDR3 protein: CASSAPGTINNEQFF; CDR3 DNA: TGTGCCAGCAGTGCACCCGGGACTATAAACAATGAGCAGTTCTTC
D gene: TRBD2; J gene: TRBJ2-3; V gene: TRBV7-2; clone size: few; CDR3 protein: CASSSTIGGASDTQYF; CDR3 DNA: TGTGCCAGCAGCTCGACGATCGGGGGGGCTTCAGATACGCAGTATTTT
D gene: TRBD1; J gene: TRBJ1-6; V gene: TRBV2; clone size: -; CDR3 protein: CASSRDRSSYNSPLHF; CDR3 DNA: TGTGCCAGCAGTAGGGACAGGAGCTCCTATAATTCACCCCTCCACTTT
D gene: TRBD1; J gene: TRBJ1-1; V gene: TRBV6-1; clone size: -; CDR3 protein: CASSEGQSNTEAFF; CDR3 DNA: TGTGCCAGCAGTGAGGGACAGTCGAACACTGAAGCTTTCTTT
D gene: TRBD2; J gene: TRBJ2-2; V gene: TRBV4-1; clone size: -; CDR3 protein: CASRRLAGGLVTGELFF; CDR3 DNA: TGCGCCAGCAGGCGACTAGCGGGGGGGCTAGTAACCGGGGAGCTGTTTTTT
D gene: -; J gene: TRBJ1-5; V gene: TRBV6-1; clone size: few; CDR3 protein: CASSEGSNSNQPQHF; CDR3 DNA: TGTGCCAGCAGTGAGGGCAGCAATAGCAATCAGCCCCAGCATTTT
D gene: TRBD1; J gene: TRBJ1-1; V gene: TRBV2; clone size: -; CDR3 protein: CASSVIQGAGAEAFF; CDR3 DNA: TGTGCCAGCAGCGTAATACAGGGGGCTGGCGCTGAAGCTTTCTTT
D gene: -; J gene: TRBJ2-3; V gene: TRBV5-1; clone size: few; CDR3 protein: CASSARDTRTDTQYF; CDR3 DNA: TGCGCCAGCAGCGCTAGGGACACTCGCACAGATACGCAGTATTTT
D gene: -; J gene: TRBJ1-1; V gene: TRBV11-3; clone size: -; CDR3 protein: CASSLGGTTAGYDTEAFF; CDR3 DNA: TGTGCCAGCAGCTTAGGAGGCACCACAGCAGGGTACGACACTGAAGCTTTCTTT
D gene: -; J gene: TRBJ2-1; V gene: TRBV2; clone size: -; CDR3 protein: CASIARGAYNEQFF; CDR3 DNA: TGTGCCAGCATTGCCAGGGGGGCCTACAATGAGCAGTTCTTC
D gene: TRBD1; J gene: TRBJ2-3; V gene: TRBV6-1; clone size: -; CDR3 protein: CASTEDRGHGDTQYF; CDR3 DNA: TGTGCCAGCACCGAGGACAGGGGGCATGGAGATACGCAGTATTTT
D gene: -; J gene: TRBJ2-1; V gene: TRBV20-1; clone size: few; CDR3 protein: CSARRLDEQFF; CDR3 DNA: TGCAGTGCGAGGAGGCTCGATGAGCAGTTCTTC
D gene: -; J gene: TRBJ2-7; V gene: TRBV7-6; clone size: few; CDR3 protein: CASSPGHIYEQYF; CDR3 DNA: TGTGCCAGCAGCCCGGGACACATCTACGAGCAGTACTTC
D gene: -; J gene: TRBJ1-1; V gene: TRBV7-6; clone size: few; CDR3 protein: CASSPGTFNTEAFF; CDR3 DNA: TGTGCCAGCAGCCCTGGGACATTTAACACTGAAGCTTTCTTT
D gene: -; J gene: TRBJ1-2; V gene: TRBV5-6; clone size: few; CDR3 protein: CASRFSDYGYTF; CDR3 DNA: TGTGCCAGCAGATTCAGTGACTATGGCTACACCTTC
D gene: -; J gene: TRBJ1-6; V gene: TRBV21-1; clone size: few; CDR3 protein: CASSKDTRSPLHF; CDR3 DNA: TGTGCCAGCAGCAAAGACACACGTTCACCCCTCCACTTT
D gene: TRBD2; J gene: TRBJ2-5; V gene: TRBV7-2; clone size: -; CDR3 protein: CASSLSGGAVWETQYF; CDR3 DNA: TGTGCCAGCAGTTTAAGCGGGGGGGCCGTTTGGGAGACCCAGTACTTC
D gene: -; J gene: TRBJ1-2; V gene: TRBV15; clone size: -; CDR3 protein: CATSELGLYYGYTF; CDR3 DNA: TGTGCCACCAGCGAGCTCGGACTTTACTATGGCTACACCTTC
D gene: -; J gene: TRBJ2-4; V gene: TRBV18; clone size: few; CDR3 protein: CASSPALEAKNIQYF; CDR3 DNA: TGTGCCAGCTCACCAGCCTTGGAGGCCAAAAACATTCAGTACTTC
D gene: TRBD2; J gene: TRBJ2-3; V gene: TRBV7-3; clone size: few; CDR3 protein: CASSLLAGSHTQYF; CDR3 DNA: TGTGCCAGCAGCTTACTAGCGGGGAGTCATACGCAGTATTTT
D gene: TRBD2; J gene: TRBJ2-1; V gene: TRBV2; clone size: -; CDR3 protein: CASSRRGGLDNEQFF; CDR3 DNA: TGTGCCAGCAGTCGCCGGGGGGGGCTCGACAATGAGCAGTTCTTC